The clone carrying this T cell receptor (beta chain) has at least ten counts. Uncontrolled infection, other autoimmune disease, pregnancy or lactation led to exclusion. Fresh peripheral blood, 10 ml, yielded the PBMCs. This entry is derived from a study of T cells in Graves' hyperthyroidism and ophthalmopathy. RNA transcripts provided the source from which TCR beta CDR3 regions were amplified. TCR CDR3 underwent first-round RT-PCR with the HTBI primer set. In TCRdb, the multiplex PCR reads were re-called with MiXCR into one record per CDR3 protein. Of about 350,000 distinct CDR3 sequences in the sample, 11% to 15% were seen once. Germline V lookup: CDR1 SGHAT, CDR2 FQNNGV. V was pared by 3 bases and J by 7 bases, with 12 bases between. The CDR3 loop spans 13 amino acids.

This receptor was obtained from a woman in her thirties with Graves' hyperthyroidism. The sample was blood. The gene calls are TRBV11-2 and TRBJ2-5; D is ambiguous. CDR3 region: CASSFDGSGTQYF. The CDR3 DNA reads as TGTGCCAGCAGCTTTGACGGTTCTGGGACCCAGTACTTC. The whole variable domain, filled in from reference TRBV11-2 and TRBJ2-5, reads EAGVAQSPRYKIIEKRQSVAFWCNPISGHATLYWYQQILGQGPKLLIQFQNNGVVDDSQLPKDRFSAERLKGVDSTLKIQPAKLEDSAVYLCASSFDGSGTQYFGPGTRLLVL.